The source of this TCR beta chain is a study of T-cell memory formation after mild COVID-19. Study-level information: Largely, TCR clusters stayed within a single donor. Findings of the study overall: Researchers found some responding clones in pre-infection memory, a sign that cross-reactive memory joined. Researchers report contracting CD4+ clones mostly in CM and EM, with CD8+ clones in EMRA. Second-wave clones that peaked on day 37 lacked confirmed SARS-CoV-2 specificity.

MiXCR was run by TCRdb on the 5' RACE reads, yielding one entry per CDR3 protein. The data contain under 650,000 distinct CDR3 sequences, around 17% of them singletons. On this clonotype: What it binds is not known.

CDR3 length equals 11 residues. Trimming cost V 8 bases and J 9 bases; bases outside gene matches: 4. Germline CDR1 and CDR2: ENHRY and SYGVKD. The source material was PBMCs or a T cell subset sorted from them (not recorded which). The chain is built from TRBV10-3 and TRBJ2-1, with 7 bases fitting TRBD2. This clonotype originated in an adult woman who had mild COVID-19 (a few samples of this study predate the infection). Cell type and time point are not known. The CDR3 DNA is TGTGCCATCGGGGGGGGAGCTGAGCAGTTCTTC. Translation gives CAIGGGAEQFF.